Each of the 24 T cell receptor beta chains below was sequenced from the same sample in a study of a mutant IDH1 vaccine in newly diagnosed glioma. Only in-frame clones appear in the TCRdb table, and some are missing; sequencing was by immunoSEQ multiplex PCR. The sample carries roughly 99,000 clones, roughly 89% recorded once. Time point indicated: baseline, week 1 (first vaccination visit). Sample treatment: pre-vaccination baseline after standard-of-care therapy. The material sequenced was PBMCs, taken from a glioma patient treated with radiotherapy, temozolomide or both. The receptors come from a woman in her forties or fifties with glioma.

The chain carries TRBV7-8 and TRBJ2-7; a weak D match, TRBD1 (5 bases). V lost 3 bases, J lost 2 bases, and 8 bases lay in between. The germline V gene encodes CDR1 SGHVS and CDR2 FQNEAQ. This CDR3 spans 13 amino acids. The CDR3 nucleotides are TGTGCCAGCAGCTTCGGCAGGGCCTACGAGCAGTACTTC. Amino acids: CASSFGRAYEQYF.

This chain links TRBV28 with TRBJ1-5, with D possibly being TRBD1 (6 bases). Trimming cost V 8 bases and J 1 base, with 15 bases left between them. The CDR3 spans 15 residues. Germline V lookup: CDR1 MDHEN, CDR2 SYDVKM. The CDR3 coding sequence is TGTGCCAGCCGACGTGGGGGCGGAAGCAATCAGCCCCAGCATTTT. This sequence encodes CASRRGGGSNQPQHF.

This chain links TRBV29-1 with TRBJ2-7; 9 nucleotides line up with TRBD1. The V gene's germline CDR1 is SQVTM and CDR2 ANQGSEA. Trimming cost V 4 bases and J 2 bases; bases outside gene matches: 6. The CDR3 consists of 14 residues. CDR3 residues: CSVVGGTGPYEQYF. The CDR3 bases are TGCAGCGTTGTAGGGGGGACAGGGCCCTACGAGCAGTACTTC.

The CDR3 sequence is CASSQDLGGNEQFF. CDR3 coding DNA: TGTGCCAGCAGCCAAGATCTTGGCGGGAATGAGCAGTTCTTC. The J gene is TRBJ2-1, the V gene TRBV11-2; tentative D call: TRBD2 (5 bases). This CDR3 region has 14 residues. Per germline, CDR1 SGHAT and CDR2 FQNNGV. V shed 5 bases and J shed 7 bases, with 15 bases lying between them.

This rearrangement joins TRBV6-1 to TRBJ1-1; D remains ambiguous. The germline gives CDR1 MNHNS, CDR2 SASEGT. Trimming left V 3 bases short and J 5 bases short, with 13 bases between. The CDR3 is 14 amino acids. The CDR3 here is CASSESLSYTEAFF. The DNA for the CDR3 is TGTGCCAGCAGTGAGTCGCTTTCCTATACTGAAGCTTTCTTT.

Concerning this clone: Relative to the germline gene, one junction end is altered; a read error may explain this. V gene TRBV5-1 combines with J gene TRBJ2-3, with TRBD1 as a possible D gene (7 bases). The CDR3 has 15 residues. From germline, CDR1 is SGHRS and CDR2 YFSETQ. CDR3 coding DNA: TGCGCCAGCACCTTGACAGGGTGGAGGGTGGATACGCAGTATTTT. Its protein product is CASTLTGWRVDTQYF.

This chain's CDR3 is CASSFPGQGMTQYF. Here the CDR3 DNA reads TGTGCCAGCAGTTTCCCAGGACAGGGGATGACCCAGTACTTC. The chain carries TRBV6-5 and TRBJ2-5; the match to TRBD1 covers 9 bases. The CDR3 length is 14 residues. Trimming at V came to 4 bases and at J to 7 bases, leaving 7 bases not matched to a gene. CDR1 MNHEY and CDR2 SVGAGI come from the germline V gene.

The CDR3 DNA is TGTGCCAGCAGTCCGATTTGGACGATAGCTTTCTTT. This translates into CASSPIWTIAFF. V gene TRBV28 combines with J gene TRBJ1-1; D is ambiguous. Germline CDR1 reads MDHEN; CDR2 reads SYDVKM. V lost 5 bases and J lost 10, with 14 bases in between. The CDR3 has 12 amino acids.

The chain uses TRBV4-1 and TRBJ2-7; TRBD2 matches at 7 bases. The CDR3 length is 15 residues. The germline CDR1 and CDR2 sequences are MGHRA and YSYEKL. The J segment lost 2 bases and the V segment lost 0 bases, leaving 4 bases of the junction unmatched. The CDR3 DNA sequence: TGCGCCAGCAGCCAAGAACTAGCGAAGGCCTACGAGCAGTACTTC. Its protein product is CASSQELAKAYEQYF.

V and J are TRBV30 and TRBJ1-5, with a possible D match to TRBD1 (5 bases). Germline V lookup: CDR1 GTSNPN, CDR2 SVGIG (reference sequence). This CDR3 is 13 amino acids long. V was trimmed by 3 bases and J by 11 bases, leaving 17 bases between them. The DNA for the CDR3 is TGTGCCTGGAGAGGAAAAGGGGCTAGGTCCCAGCATTTT. This sequence encodes CAWRGKGARSQHF. Combining the CDR3 with reference TRBV30 and TRBJ1-5 gives the whole variable domain SQTIHQWPATLVQPVGSPLSLECTVEGTSNPNLYWYRQAAGRGLQLLFYSVGIGQISSEVPQNLSASRPQDRQFILSSKKLLLSDSGFYLCAWRGKGARSQHFGDGTRLSIL.

V usage is TRBV11-2 and J usage is TRBJ2-5; D tentatively fits TRBD1 or TRBD2 (5 bases each). V gave up 1 base and J gave up 2 bases, with 14 bases separating them. Germline CDR1 SGHAT, CDR2 FQNNGV. This CDR3 spans 16 amino acids. Here the CDR3 reads CASSLGGWGLQETQYF. CDR3 coding DNA: TGTGCCAGCAGCTTAGGCGGGTGGGGCCTACAAGAGACCCAGTACTTC.

The V and J genes are TRBV5-4 and TRBJ2-2; TRBD1 agrees at 8 bases. V lost 0 bases, J lost 6 bases, and 4 bases stayed unmatched. CDR1 and CDR2 (germline): SGHNT, YYREEE (reference sequence). The CDR3 runs 15 residues. The CDR3 DNA reads as TGTGCCAGCAGCTTGGCCGGGACAGGAGCCGGGGAGCTGTTTTTT. Protein product: CASSLAGTGAGELFF.

The chain employs TRBV7-2 and TRBJ1-1; D is unclear. Per the germline V gene, CDR1 is SGHTA and CDR2 is FQGNSA. V dropped 3 bases and J dropped 2 bases, with 7 bases sitting between them. This CDR3 is built from 13 residues. CDR3 region: CASSLAINTEAFF. The CDR3 DNA reads TGTGCCAGCAGCTTGGCTATCAACACTGAAGCTTTCTTT. Complete variable domain (other parts from reference TRBV7-2 and TRBJ1-1): GAGVSQSPSNKVTEKGKDVELRCDPISGHTALYWYRQSLGQGLEFLIYFQGNSAPDKSGLPSDRFSAERTGGSVSTLTIQRTQQEDSAVYLCASSLAINTEAFFGQGTRLTVV.

The chain uses TRBV2 and TRBJ1-1; D gene unclear. V was clipped by 7 bases and J by 3 bases, with 12 bases between them. The CDR3 covers 13 residues. Per the germline V gene, CDR1 is SNHLY and CDR2 is FYNNEI. The CDR3 nucleotides are TGTGCCAGCATAAAGTACAGCGACACTGAAGCTTTCTTT. Translating it yields CASIKYSDTEAFF.

The chain recombines TRBV9 with TRBJ2-2; D not resolved. CDR3 length equals 14 residues. Germline-derived CDR1 and CDR2 are SGDLS and YYNGEE. The V end was cut by 0 bases, the J end by 1 base, with 4 bases between. The CDR3 is CASSVGVNTGELFF. The CDR3 DNA reads as TGTGCCAGCAGCGTAGGGGTGAACACCGGGGAGCTGTTTTTT. The full variable domain, rest sourced from reference TRBV9 and TRBJ2-2, is DSGVTQTPKHLITATGQRVTLRCSPRSGDLSVYWYQQSLDQGLQFLIQYYNGEERAKGNILERFSAQQFPDLHSELNLSSLELGDSALYFCASSVGVNTGELFFGEGSRLTVL.

This sequence joins TRBV30 and TRBJ2-7, with D hard to call. The germline CDR1 and CDR2 sequences are GTSNPN and SVGIG (reference sequence). The CDR3 contains 13 residues. V lost 5 bases, J lost 2 bases, and 13 bases lay in between. CDR3 protein: CAWAPRTAYEQYF. Written as DNA, the CDR3 is TGTGCCTGGGCCCCCAGGACGGCCTACGAGCAGTACTTC. Full variable domain (rest looked up from reference TRBV30 and TRBJ2-7): SQTIHQWPATLVQPVGSPLSLECTVEGTSNPNLYWYRQAAGRGLQLLFYSVGIGQISSEVPQNLSASRPQDRQFILSSKKLLLSDSGFYLCAWAPRTAYEQYFGPGTRLTVT.

This clone was detected once. The chain couples TRBV5-1 to TRBJ2-2; 8 bases align to TRBD1. There are 15 residues in the CDR3. Trimming at V came to 4 bases and at J to 4 bases, leaving 6 bases not matched to a gene. The germline V gene encodes CDR1 SGHRS and CDR2 YFSETQ. The DNA for the CDR3 is TGCGCCAGCAGCCAGGACAGGGTAGGCACCGGGGAGCTGTTTTTT. Translated: CASSQDRVGTGELFF.

The V gene is TRBV19, the J gene TRBJ1-3; possible D gene TRBD1, 5 bases. Between the trimmed V and J ends, which lost 4 bases and 0 bases, there was a span of 7 bases. This CDR3 region has 14 residues. Germline CDR1 LNHDA, CDR2 SQIVND (reference sequence). The CDR3 DNA reads as TGTGCCAGTAGTACAGGGTCCTCTGGAAACACCATATATTTT. Its protein product is CASSTGSSGNTIYF.

The V call is TRBV11-3, the J call TRBJ2-1; unclear D gene. Germline V lookup: CDR1 SGHNT, CDR2 YENEEA. The length of the CDR3 is 12 residues. Trimming cost V 0 bases and J 9 bases, with 6 bases left between them. CDR3 amino acids: CASSLDGVEQFF. The CDR3 region has the DNA TGTGCCAGCAGCTTAGACGGCGTTGAGCAGTTCTTC.

The chain couples TRBV9 to TRBJ2-1; D remains ambiguous. Germline assignment: CDR1 SGDLS and CDR2 YYNGEE. V shed 3 bases and J shed 7 bases, with 5 bases lying between them. This CDR3 has 11 residues. The CDR3 region has the DNA TGTGCCAGCAGCGCAGAAAATGAGCAGTTCTTC. Protein: CASSAENEQFF.

This clone is a singleton in its sample. The chain has TRBV18 and TRBJ1-5; 12 bases map to TRBD1. The CDR3 is 16 amino acids. V dropped 3 bases and J dropped 3; count of bases not matched to a gene: 3. Germline values: CDR1 KGHSH, CDR2 LQKENI. CDR3 coding DNA: TGTGCCAGCTCACCGGGACAGGGGGCGTCCAATCAGCCCCAGCATTTT. As protein: CASSPGQGASNQPQHF.

The V gene is TRBV15, the J gene TRBJ1-2; D unclear. Germline loops: CDR1 LNHNV, CDR2 YYDKDF (reference sequence). The CDR3 has 13 amino acids. Trimming stripped 5 bases from V and 6 bases from J, with 13 bases between. The CDR3 sequence is CATSRSVGDGYTF. CDR3 bases: TGTGCCACCAGCCGCAGTGTGGGAGATGGCTACACCTTC.

This clone was counted a single time. V gene TRBV5-1 combines with J gene TRBJ2-3; TRBD2 matches at 14 bases. V shed 0 bases, J shed 1 base, and the junction held 4 bases outside the gene matches. The CDR3 is made up of 18 amino acids. CDR1 SGHRS and CDR2 YFSETQ come from the germline V gene. CDR3 nucleotides: TGCGCCAGCAGCTTGGAGGGACTAGCGGGAGCCGGCACAGATACGCAGTATTTT. This gives the protein CASSLEGLAGAGTDTQYF.

The V gene is TRBV28, the J gene TRBJ1-4, with D possibly TRBD1 on 5 matching bases. Germline V gene data show CDR1 as MDHEN and CDR2 as SYDVKM. With 9 bases removed from V and 4 bases from J, the gap between germline ends came to 15 bases. This CDR3 has 14 amino acids. CDR3: CASTVSGRNEKLFF. Written as DNA, the CDR3 is TGTGCCAGTACAGTCTCGGGGCGTAATGAAAAACTGTTTTTT.